A single sample is the source of the 27 T cell receptor beta chains below, sequenced in a study of cytomegalovirus exposure and HLA in healthy donors (dated by TCRdb to 2016 to 2017). To prepare the library, the immunoSEQ multiplex PCR assay was applied. A mixture of 60 forward primers for TCR Vbeta segments and 13 reverse primers for TCR Jbeta segments was used in the multiplex PCR. TCRdb retrieved this table from immuneACCESS and kept in-frame rearrangements only. Not all clones are present; in checked studies, unresolved V genes account for under half, and no reason is known for the remainder. In this sample the table shows roughly 220,000 clones, about 81% of which occur a single time. The ten largest make up less than 3% of the sample. Sequencing was done on a sample of PBMCs. These receptors came from a middle-aged woman in good health and CMV-seronegative.

J is TRBJ2-3 and V is TRBV6-5; TRBD2 aligns across 13 bases. V was clipped by 6 bases and J by 14 bases; unmatched bases: 11. The V gene's germline CDR1 is MNHEY and CDR2 SVGAGI. There are 14 residues in the CDR3. The CDR3 sequence is CASSLTSGRAGMYF. In nucleotides, the CDR3 is TGTGCCAGCAGCCTTACTAGCGGGAGGGCCGGGATGTATTTT.

This clone was found once. The rearrangement uses TRBV14 and TRBJ2-1, with TRBD1 as a possible D gene (6 bases). Trimming took off 2 bases at V and 1 base at J, with 9 bases between the two ends. The CDR3 loop spans 15 amino acids. Germline assignment: CDR1 SGHDN and CDR2 FVKESK. CDR3 loop: CASSQYQGSYNEQFF. The CDR3, as DNA: TGTGCCAGCAGCCAATATCAGGGGTCCTACAATGAGCAGTTCTTC.

This clone has just a few counts. The chain joins TRBV29-1 to TRBJ2-1; 11 bases are shared with TRBD2. The V segment lost 2 bases and the J segment 0 bases; nucleotides outside the gene matches: 6. Germline lookup yields CDR1 SQVTM and CDR2 ANQGSEA. The CDR3 covers 17 residues. CDR3 DNA sequence: TGCAGCGTTGAACGGGGACTAGCGGTTTCCTCCTACAATGAGCAGTTCTTC. Its translation is CSVERGLAVSSYNEQFF.

The rearrangement links TRBV30 to TRBJ2-5; no firm D call. V lost 3 bases, J lost 4 bases, and 3 bases lay in between. Germline V gene lookup returns CDR1 GTSNPN and CDR2 SVGIG (reference sequence). This CDR3 contains 10 residues. The CDR3 loop reads CAWSGETQYF. CDR3 nucleotides: TGTGCCTGGAGCGGAGAGACCCAGTACTTC.

This chain joins TRBV27 and TRBJ2-1; 8 nucleotides agree with TRBD2. Germline loops: CDR1 MNHEY, CDR2 SMNVEV (reference sequence). The CDR3 contains 16 residues. Trimming removed 5 bases from V and 6 bases from J; junction bases left unmatched: 12. Here the CDR3 reads CASSSPGTRGANEQFF. CDR3 coding DNA: TGTGCCAGCAGTAGTCCCGGGACTAGAGGAGCCAATGAGCAGTTCTTC.

The rearrangement links TRBV29-1 to TRBJ1-5, with D unresolved. Per germline, CDR1 SQVTM and CDR2 ANQGSEA. The CDR3 length is 13 residues. Between the trimmed V and J ends, which lost 7 bases and 2 bases, there was a span of 12 bases. CDR3: CSARTGGNQPQHF. The CDR3 DNA reads as TGCAGCGCCCGGACCGGGGGCAATCAGCCCCAGCATTTT. The whole variable domain, remainder taken from reference TRBV29-1 and TRBJ1-5, is SAVISQKPSRDICQRGTSLTIQCQVDSQVTMMFWYRQQPGQSLTLIATANQGSEATYESGFVIDKFPISRPNLTFSTLTVSNMSPEDSSIYLCSARTGGNQPQHFGDGTRLSIL.

This rearrangement joins TRBV18 to TRBJ2-5, with 12 positions matching TRBD2. The V gene end was trimmed by 5 bases and the J gene end by 5 bases; junction bases not matched to a gene: 6. The germline gives CDR1 KGHSH, CDR2 LQKENI. The CDR3 spans 15 residues. DNA of the CDR3: TGTGCCAGCTCAACACTAGCGGGAGGCATTGAGACCCAGTACTTC. Amino acids: CASSTLAGGIETQYF.

The V call is TRBV6-5, the J call TRBJ2-5, with 7 bases aligning to TRBD2. Losses at the gene ends were 6 bases for V and 2 bases for J; bases not matched to a gene: 9. There are 15 residues in the CDR3. The V gene's germline CDR1 is MNHEY and CDR2 SVGAGI. The CDR3 spells CASRNPSGEQETQYF. The CDR3, as DNA: TGTGCCAGCAGAAACCCGAGCGGGGAACAAGAGACCCAGTACTTC.

The CDR3 DNA is TGTGCCAGCAGCCTGGCCGGGGAAAACGGCAATCAGCCCCAGCATTTT. It encodes CASSLAGENGNQPQHF. The gene calls are TRBV5-6 and TRBJ1-5; D is undetermined. Per the germline V gene, CDR1 is SGHDT and CDR2 is YYEEEE. The CDR3 loop spans 16 amino acids. V dropped 4 bases and J dropped 2 bases, with 16 bases sitting between them. The variable domain in full, with the rest retrieved from reference TRBV5-6 and TRBJ1-5, is DAGVTQSPTHLIKTRGQQVTLRCSPKSGHDTVSWYQQALGQGPQFIFQYYEEEERQRGNFPDRFSGHQFPNYSSELNVNALLLGDSALYLCASSLAGENGNQPQHFGDGTRLSIL.

The chain has TRBV6-1 and TRBJ1-1; D unresolved. Germline lookup yields CDR1 MNHNS and CDR2 SASEGT. Deletions cut 1 base from V and 8 bases from J, with 11 bases between. CDR3 length: 13 residues. Here the CDR3 reads CASSEGQTREAFF. DNA for the CDR3: TGTGCCAGCAGTGAAGGGCAGACACGCGAAGCTTTCTTT.

The chain uses TRBV30 and TRBJ2-3; D might be TRBD2 (6 bases). This CDR3 region has 16 residues. Germline V CDR1 and CDR2: GTSNPN, SVGIG (reference sequence). V was shortened by 1 base and J by 2 bases, with 16 bases between the two germline ends. The CDR3 nucleotides are TGTGCCTGGAGTGCCTCTCTAGCGCAGTTCACAGATACGCAGTATTTT. Its protein product is CAWSASLAQFTDTQYF.

Written as DNA, the CDR3 is TGTGCCAGCAGTTCCCGCCTGGGGCGGGAGACCTCTAGCACAGATACGCAGTATTTT. It specifies CASSSRLGRETSSTDTQYF. V is TRBV27 and J is TRBJ2-3; 7 nucleotides agree with TRBD2. The CDR3 sequence is 19 residues long. CDR1 is MNHEY and CDR2 is SMNVEV in the germline V gene (reference sequence). V was pared by 4 bases and J by 0 bases, with 16 bases of the junction left unmatched.

The rearrangement joins TRBV14 to TRBJ2-1; TRBD2 aligns across 7 bases. The CDR3 loop spans 14 amino acids. Germline assignment: CDR1 SGHDN and CDR2 FVKESK. V dropped 3 bases and J dropped 5; count of bases not matched to a gene: 4. The CDR3 loop reads CASSHTGRDNEQFF. The CDR3 nucleotides read TGTGCCAGCAGCCATACTGGGAGGGACAATGAGCAGTTCTTC.

The chain joins TRBV19 to TRBJ1-4; 10 bases map to TRBD1. There are 16 residues in the CDR3. Trimming took 5 bases from V and 7 from J; bases not matched to a gene: 10. The V gene's germline CDR1 is LNHDA and CDR2 SQIVND (reference sequence). CDR3 loop: CASSLRQGASGEKLFF. The DNA of the CDR3 is TGTGCCAGTAGTCTCCGACAGGGGGCATCGGGTGAAAAACTGTTTTTT.

The chain employs TRBV19 and TRBJ2-1, with 7 positions matching TRBD2. CDR3 size: 14 residues. Germline V gene lookup returns CDR1 LNHDA and CDR2 SQIVND (reference sequence). After removal of 3 bases from V and 7 bases from J, the junction contained 6 bases not matched to a gene. CDR3 residues: CASSIVGEGNEQFF. CDR3 bases: TGTGCCAGTAGTATCGTCGGGGAGGGGAATGAGCAGTTCTTC.

The rearrangement joins TRBV27 to TRBJ2-3; 8 nucleotides align to TRBD2. Trimming took 6 bases from V and 6 from J; bases not matched to a gene: 8. Germline V gene lookup returns CDR1 MNHEY and CDR2 SMNVEV (reference sequence). The CDR3 is 14 amino acids. This CDR3 is CASRITGTSDTQYF. CDR3 DNA sequence: TGTGCCAGCAGGATAACAGGGACTAGTGATACGCAGTATTTT.

Worth noting for this clone: Sequence at one end of the junction differs from germline and may be a read error. The genes are TRBV5-1 and TRBJ2-3; D is unclear. In germline, CDR1 is SGHRS, CDR2 YFSETQ. The CDR3 is made up of 13 amino acids. CDR3 DNA sequence: TGCGCCAGCAGCTTCTTGGGCACAGATGCGCAGTATTTT. Protein product: CASSFLGTDAQYF.

V usage is TRBV27 and J usage is TRBJ2-3; 8 bases are shared with TRBD1. Germline CDR1 MNHEY, CDR2 SMNVEV (reference sequence). With 5 bases clipped from V and 1 base from J, the junction kept 8 bases outside the gene matches. The length of the CDR3 is 16 residues. In DNA form, the CDR3 reads TGTGCCAGCAGTAGAACGACAGGGGTGGGCACAGATACGCAGTATTTT. This codes for CASSRTTGVGTDTQYF.

This clone was picked up one time. V gene TRBV7-9 combines with J gene TRBJ1-2; 10 bases match TRBD1. V was clipped by 5 bases and J by 7 bases; unmatched bases: 16. This CDR3 has 17 amino acids. Germline values: CDR1 SEHNR, CDR2 FQNEAQ (reference sequence). The CDR3 loop is CASSPGQGSLFGVGYTF. CDR3 DNA sequence: TGTGCCAGCAGCCCGGGACAGGGGTCTCTCTTTGGGGTTGGCTACACCTTC.

The V gene is TRBV7-2, the J gene TRBJ2-6, with 12 bases fitting TRBD2. The CDR3 has 18 amino acids. Germline CDR1 and CDR2: SGHTA and FQGNSA. The V gene end was trimmed by 0 bases and the J gene end by 0 bases; junction bases not matched to a gene: 0. The CDR3 DNA follows: TGTGCCAGCAGCTTAGCGGGACTAGCGGGCTCTGGGGCCAACGTCCTGACTTTC. Translation: CASSLAGLAGSGANVLTF.

This sequence joins TRBV30 and TRBJ2-7, with TRBD2 identical over 7 bases. This CDR3 spans 14 amino acids. V lost 0 bases to trimming and J lost 5 bases; unmatched junction nucleotides: 7. Germline CDR1 reads GTSNPN; CDR2 reads SVGIG (reference sequence). CDR3 amino acids: CAWSVMAGEDEQYF. CDR3 in DNA: TGTGCCTGGAGTGTAATGGCGGGAGAAGACGAGCAGTACTTC.

This chain joins TRBV19 and TRBJ1-2; possibly TRBD1 for D (6 bases). The CDR3 covers 14 residues. CDR1 is LNHDA and CDR2 is SQIVND in the germline V gene (reference sequence). Trimming removed 8 bases from V and 4 bases from J, with 17 bases in between. CDR3 in DNA: TGTGCCAGTGGGTTTACTACAGGGTCCTATGGCTACACCTTC. Translation gives CASGFTTGSYGYTF.

This chain uses TRBV7-6 with TRBJ2-5; D might be TRBD2 (6 bases). CDR1 and CDR2 from the germline V gene are SGHVS and FNYEAQ. The CDR3 totals 16 residues. Trimming removed 5 bases from V and 1 base from J, with 17 bases in between. The CDR3 spells CASSPGGRSLQETQYF. The CDR3 nucleotides read TGTGCCAGCAGCCCCGGAGGGCGTTCACTCCAAGAGACCCAGTACTTC.

The chain carries TRBV6-1 and TRBJ1-1; 9 bases map to TRBD1. The CDR3 spans 15 residues. Germline assignment: CDR1 MNHNS and CDR2 SASEGT. J was trimmed by 2 bases and V by 2 bases; bases with no gene match: 3. CDR3 nucleotides: TGTGCCAGCAGTGAATGGGGACAGGGCAACACTGAAGCTTTCTTT. Translated, it gives CASSEWGQGNTEAFF.

The CDR3 reads CASSRNYGGAYEQYF. As DNA, the CDR3 is TGTGCCAGCTCCCGAAACTACGGGGGAGCCTACGAGCAGTACTTC. This chain uses TRBV18 with TRBJ2-7; a weak D match, TRBD2 (6 bases). Germline CDR1 and CDR2: KGHSH and LQKENI. This CDR3 is built from 15 residues. V dropped 6 bases and J dropped 2 bases, with 17 bases sitting between them.

Concerning this clone: The identical CDR3 is also encoded by other nucleotide sequences in the sample. The rearrangement joins TRBV5-1 to TRBJ1-5, with 8 bases lining up with TRBD1. Looked up from germline, CDR1 is SGHRS and CDR2 is YFSETQ. Losses at the gene ends were 5 bases for V and 2 bases for J; bases not matched to a gene: 3. The CDR3 is made up of 14 amino acids. The DNA for the CDR3 is TGCGCCAGCAGTTCGGGACAGGGCAATCAGCCCCAGCATTTT. It yields the protein CASSSGQGNQPQHF.

The V and J genes are TRBV7-9 and TRBJ1-2; D remains unclear. V was trimmed by 4 bases and J by 2 bases, leaving 8 bases between them. Per the germline V gene, CDR1 is SEHNR and CDR2 is FQNEAQ (reference sequence). This CDR3 comprises 13 residues. The CDR3 here is CASSSETNYGYTF. CDR3 bases: TGTGCCAGCAGCTCGGAGACCAACTATGGCTACACCTTC.